The 8 T cell receptor beta chains presented below share a single source sample, sequenced in a study of T-cell memory formation after mild COVID-19. TCRdb redid the calling of the 5' RACE reads with MiXCR, one entry per CDR3 protein. Altogether about 430,000 distinct CDR3 sequences are present, approximately 19% being singletons, with the ten largest covering roughly 21%. What was sequenced was PBMCs or a T cell subset sorted from them (not recorded which). Every receptor here comes from a man between 18 and 35 years old who had mild COVID-19 (a few samples of this study predate the infection). Cell type and time point are not known.

The sample holds a few counts of this clonotype. This chain connects TRBV10-3 to TRBJ2-7; TRBD2 is a possible D gene (6 bases). CDR1 is ENHRY and CDR2 is SYGVKD in the germline V gene. The ends were cut back, 10 bases at V and 2 bases at J, with 15 bases in the middle. This CDR3 spans 13 amino acids. The DNA of the CDR3 is TGTGCCACGACGGACGGGGAGGCCTACGAGCAGTACGTC. This encodes CATTDGEAYEQYV.

The chain combines TRBV12-3 or TRBV12-4 with TRBJ1-4; 9 nucleotides agree with TRBD1. Unmatched junction bases numbered 9, after V lost 6 bases and J lost 7 bases. This CDR3 is 15 amino acids long. CDR3 coding DNA: TGTGCCAGCAGAGATACAGGGGGCGCGGGTGAAAAACTGTTTTTT. Its protein product is CASRDTGGAGEKLFF.

Only a few counts were recorded for this clonotype. The rearrangement links TRBV4-1 to TRBJ2-7; possible D gene TRBD1, 6 bases. Between the trimmed V and J ends, which lost 6 bases and 1 base, there was a span of 13 bases. The germline V gene encodes CDR1 MGHRA and CDR2 YSYEKL. CDR3 length: 14 amino acids. The CDR3 DNA is TGCGCCAGCAGTCAGGGGCATGGGTCCTACGAGCAGTACGTC. It specifies CASSQGHGSYEQYV.

This clonotype was detected a few times. The J gene is TRBJ2-7, the V gene TRBV20-1; 10 bases match TRBD1. CDR1 is DFQATT and CDR2 is SNEGSKA in the germline V gene (reference sequence). Trimming took 0 bases from V and 5 from J; bases not matched to a gene: 4. The CDR3 consists of 14 residues. CDR3 in amino acids: CSARDSGTGDEQYF. Written as DNA, the CDR3 is TGCAGTGCTAGAGATTCCGGGACAGGGGACGAGCAGTACTTC.

The chain has TRBV5-4 and TRBJ2-2; weak D call: TRBD1 (7 bases). There are 15 residues in the CDR3. Trimming stripped 4 bases from V and 6 bases from J, with 16 bases between. Germline CDR1 is SGHNT and CDR2 is YYREEE (reference sequence). The CDR3 region has the DNA TGTGCCAGCAGCCGGAGGGACAGTGTGGCCGGGGAGCTGTTTTTT. Encoded protein: CASSRRDSVAGELFF. Combining the CDR3 with reference TRBV5-4 and TRBJ2-2 gives the whole variable domain ETGVTQSPTHLIKTRGQQVTLRCSSQSGHNTVSWYQQALGQGPQFIFQYYREEENGRGNFPPRFSGLQFPNYSSELNVNALELDDSALYLCASSRRDSVAGELFFGEGSRLTVL.

This clonotype was found many times. The chain uses TRBV5-1 and TRBJ1-1, with D maybe TRBD1 (5 bases). Trimming took off 7 bases at V and 1 base at J, with 14 bases between the two ends. The CDR3 covers 14 residues. From germline, CDR1 is SGHRS and CDR2 YFSETQ. The CDR3 here is CASGKGQPNTEAFF. CDR3 sequence (DNA): TGCGCCAGCGGCAAGGGGCAACCGAACACTGAAGCTTTCTTT.

This clonotype was observed a handful of times. The chain is built from TRBV28 and TRBJ1-2; D unresolved. In germline, CDR1 is MDHEN, CDR2 SYDVKM. V lost 7 bases to trimming and J lost 8 bases, with 14 bases between them. CDR3 length: 12 residues. The CDR3 nucleotides are TGTGCCAGCACCGCGGTCGATAGGGGCTACACCTTC. This sequence encodes CASTAVDRGYTF.

The sample holds a few counts of this clonotype. This chain joins TRBV10-3 and TRBJ2-2, with D tentatively TRBD1 (6 bases). Germline V gene data show CDR1 as ENHRY and CDR2 as SYGVKD. V dropped 7 bases and J dropped 3 bases, with 12 bases sitting between them. This CDR3 has 14 residues. In DNA, the CDR3 is TGTGCCATCACGGGGAACAGGGACACCGGGGAGCTGTTTTTT. The encoded protein is CAITGNRDTGELFF.